Each of the 15 T cell receptor beta chains below was sequenced from the same sample in a study of T cells after yellow fever vaccination. TCRdb reanalysed the 5' RACE reads using MiXCR and keeps one entry per CDR3 protein. The table lists under 550,000 distinct CDR3 sequences, just over 20% of them singletons. Sequencing was performed on PBMCs, taken approximately 20 days after the first yellow fever vaccination. These receptors were collected from a man between 18 and 35 years old who received the YFV17D yellow fever vaccine.

This clonotype turned up a few times. The V and J genes are TRBV6-5 and TRBJ2-5; D call uncertain. Trimming removed 6 bases at V and 6 bases at J, with 11 bases between. Germline V gives CDR1 MNHEY, CDR2 SVGAGI. This CDR3 comprises 12 residues. CDR3 sequence: CASRKNGQTQYF. Here the CDR3 DNA reads TGTGCCAGCAGGAAAAATGGCCAGACCCAGTACTTC.

V gene TRBV12-3 or TRBV12-4 combines with J gene TRBJ2-5; 12 bases are shared with TRBD2. J lost 7 bases, V lost 10 bases, and 10 bases had no gene match. This CDR3 has 14 amino acids. This CDR3 reads CATGASGGAGTQYF. The CDR3, as DNA: TGTGCCACCGGAGCTAGCGGGGGGGCTGGGACCCAGTACTTC.

This clonotype was seen more than once but under ten times. This rearrangement joins TRBV6-2 or TRBV6-3 to TRBJ2-4; D is unresolved. This CDR3 is 15 amino acids long. Trimming left V 2 bases short and J 0 bases short, with 8 bases between. Germline V lookup: CDR1 MNHEY, CDR2 SVGEGT. CDR3 DNA sequence: TGTGCCAGCAGTTACCCCCTGGGAGCCAAAAACATTCAGTACTTC. This codes for CASSYPLGAKNIQYF.

This clonotype showed up just a few times. The genes are TRBV6-2 or TRBV6-3 and TRBJ2-7, with 10 bases identical to TRBD1. V dropped 5 bases and J dropped 2; count of bases not matched to a gene: 6. The CDR3 extends over 15 amino acids. The germline gives CDR1 MNHEY, CDR2 SVGEGT. CDR3 bases: TGTGCCAGCAGTGACACCGGGACAGGGGCCTACGAGCAGTACTTC. This codes for CASSDTGTGAYEQYF.

V is TRBV7-2 and J is TRBJ2-5; maybe TRBD2 (5 bases). V dropped 5 bases and J dropped 4 bases, with 14 bases sitting between them. The CDR3 is 14 residues long. Germline V gives CDR1 SGHTA, CDR2 FQGNSA. CDR3 residues: CASSRTSSRETQYF. The CDR3 DNA sequence: TGTGCCAGCAGCCGCACTAGTTCGCGAGAGACCCAGTACTTC.

This clonotype was picked up a small number of times. V is TRBV5-1 and J is TRBJ2-5; D call uncertain. The germline CDR1 and CDR2 sequences are SGHRS and YFSETQ. CDR3 length: 14 amino acids. Trimming shortened V by 0 bases and J by 7 bases, and 13 bases separated the two germline ends. CDR3 loop: CASSLADPRRTQYF. CDR3 nucleotides: TGCGCCAGCAGCTTGGCGGATCCAAGGAGGACCCAGTACTTC.

The V and J genes are TRBV9 and TRBJ1-1; D not certain. This CDR3 has 15 residues. V lost 4 bases, J lost 0 bases, and 13 bases lay in between. The germline CDR1 and CDR2 sequences are SGDLS and YYNGEE. The CDR3 spells CASSPEGVMNTEAFF. CDR3 DNA: TGTGCCAGCAGCCCTGAGGGAGTGATGAACACTGAAGCTTTCTTT.

This clonotype was seen only a few times. The genes are TRBV14 and TRBJ1-2; D unresolved. The CDR3 is 16 amino acids. Trimming cost V 0 bases and J 8 bases, with 19 bases left between them. CDR1 is SGHDN and CDR2 is FVKESK in the germline V gene. The CDR3 bases are TGTGCCAGCAGCCAAGATCCGGGCCGCGGAACCTACGGCTACACCTTC. Translated: CASSQDPGRGTYGYTF. The whole variable domain, remainder taken from reference TRBV14 and TRBJ1-2, is EAGVTQFPSHSVIEKGQTVTLRCDPISGHDNLYWYRRVMGKEIKFLLHFVKESKQDESGMPNNRFLAERTGGTYSTLKVQPAELEDSGVYFCASSQDPGRGTYGYTFGSGTRLTVV.

This clonotype was seen a few times. The rearrangement uses TRBV6-5 and TRBJ2-7, with 10 bases lining up with TRBD2. This CDR3 is built from 16 residues. J was trimmed by 2 bases and V by 0 bases; bases with no gene match: 4. Germline V gene data show CDR1 as MNHEY and CDR2 as SVGAGI. The CDR3 bases are TGTGCCAGCAGTTACTCAACTAGCGGGACAGCCTACGAGCAGTACTTC. Translated: CASSYSTSGTAYEQYF.

The rearrangement links TRBV20-1 to TRBJ1-5, with 10 bases lining up with TRBD1. Germline CDR1 and CDR2: DFQATT and SNEGSKA (reference sequence). Germline trimming cut 2 bases from V and 7 bases from J; bases unmatched to any gene: 8. This CDR3 has 15 amino acids. The CDR3 bases are TGCAGTGCTAGATCGCGACAGGGGGCCGAACAGCCCCAGCATTTT. Protein product: CSARSRQGAEQPQHF.

This clonotype was seen more than once but under ten times. The V call is TRBV12-3 or TRBV12-4, the J call TRBJ2-7; D may be TRBD1 (6 bases). This CDR3 region has 15 residues. Trimming shortened V by 7 bases and J by 0 bases, and 16 bases separated the two germline ends. CDR3: CASTQGHPSSYEQYF. Written as DNA, the CDR3 is TGTGCCAGCACTCAGGGGCATCCTAGCTCCTACGAGCAGTACTTC.

The chain carries TRBV4-2 and TRBJ2-7, with 12 bases matching TRBD1. The V gene end was trimmed by 1 base and the J gene end by 1 base; junction bases not matched to a gene: 8. CDR1 is LGHNA and CDR2 is YNFKEQ in the germline V gene. The CDR3 covers 18 residues. CDR3 in DNA: TGTGCCAGCAGCCAAGCCCTTGGGACAGGGGGCTCATCCTACGAGCAGTACTTC. Translating gives CASSQALGTGGSSYEQYF.

This clonotype was seen more than once but under ten times. The V and J genes are TRBV20-1 and TRBJ2-7; no firm D call. This CDR3 comprises 13 residues. Germline-derived CDR1 and CDR2 are DFQATT and SNEGSKA (reference sequence). With 1 base removed from V and 2 bases from J, the gap between germline ends came to 9 bases. CDR3 nucleotides: TGCAGTGCTAGAGGACCGTACCCCTACGAGCAGTACTTC. This codes for CSARGPYPYEQYF.

This clonotype was observed a handful of times. V is TRBV18 and J is TRBJ1-3; tentative D call: TRBD1 (5 bases). Trimming removed 3 bases at V and 8 bases at J, with 17 bases between. The CDR3 is made up of 15 amino acids. Germline V gene lookup returns CDR1 KGHSH and CDR2 LQKENI. In nucleotides, the CDR3 is TGTGCCAGCTCACCCGCCGCAGGGAATTCAGACACCATATATTTT. Its protein is CASSPAAGNSDTIYF.

Many counts were recorded for this clonotype. DNA for the CDR3: TGTGCCAGCAGCAACAACGACAGGGAGGTAGTGGCCGGGGAGCTGTTTTTT. Protein sequence: CASSNNDREVVAGELFF. J is TRBJ2-2 and V is TRBV7-8; weak D call: TRBD1 (7 bases). Trimming pared 5 bases from V and 6 bases from J, leaving 22 bases between. Germline V lookup: CDR1 SGHVS, CDR2 FQNEAQ. The CDR3 has 17 residues.